The entry that follows covers one T cell receptor beta chain sequence. The sample comes from a study of blood T cell repertoires in COVID-19. Measured with immunoSEQ multiplex PCR; TCRdb has only the in-frame clones, and not every one. The data contain about 280,000 clones, about four fifths of them singletons. This clonotype originated in a man aged 35 to 55 who had been exposed to COVID-19. The sample was PBMCs or T cells enriched from blood (not recorded which).

The CDR3, as DNA: TGTGCCAGCAGCTTCCGGGGGTCAGATACGCAGTATTTT. It yields the protein CASSFRGSDTQYF. This rearrangement joins TRBV7-3 to TRBJ2-3; a weak D match, TRBD2 (6 bases). The germline V and J ends were trimmed by 3 bases and 4 bases, with 8 bases remaining between them. The CDR3 runs 13 residues. In germline, CDR1 is SGHTA, CDR2 FQGTGA. Drawing the rest from reference TRBV7-3 and TRBJ2-3, the complete variable domain is GAGVSQTPSNKVTEKGKYVELRCDPISGHTALYWYRQSLGQGPEFLIYFQGTGAADDSGLPNDRFFAVRPEGSVSTLKIQRTERGDSAVYLCASSFRGSDTQYFGPGTRLTVL.